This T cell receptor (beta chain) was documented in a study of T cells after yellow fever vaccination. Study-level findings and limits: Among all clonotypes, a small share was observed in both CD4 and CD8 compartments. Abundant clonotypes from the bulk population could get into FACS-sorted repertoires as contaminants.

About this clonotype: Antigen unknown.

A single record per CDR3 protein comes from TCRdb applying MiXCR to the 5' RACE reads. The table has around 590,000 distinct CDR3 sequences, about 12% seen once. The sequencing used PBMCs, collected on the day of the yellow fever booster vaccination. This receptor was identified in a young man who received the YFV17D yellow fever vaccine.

CDR3 in DNA: TGTGCCAGCAGCATCGGTCCCGACGTTGGGGCCAACGTCCTGACTTTC. It specifies CASSIGPDVGANVLTF. The V gene is TRBV5-4, the J gene TRBJ2-6; D not resolved. Germline-derived CDR1 and CDR2 are SGHNT and YYREEE (reference sequence). CDR3 length: 16 residues. Trimming stripped 4 bases from V and 3 bases from J, with 14 bases between.